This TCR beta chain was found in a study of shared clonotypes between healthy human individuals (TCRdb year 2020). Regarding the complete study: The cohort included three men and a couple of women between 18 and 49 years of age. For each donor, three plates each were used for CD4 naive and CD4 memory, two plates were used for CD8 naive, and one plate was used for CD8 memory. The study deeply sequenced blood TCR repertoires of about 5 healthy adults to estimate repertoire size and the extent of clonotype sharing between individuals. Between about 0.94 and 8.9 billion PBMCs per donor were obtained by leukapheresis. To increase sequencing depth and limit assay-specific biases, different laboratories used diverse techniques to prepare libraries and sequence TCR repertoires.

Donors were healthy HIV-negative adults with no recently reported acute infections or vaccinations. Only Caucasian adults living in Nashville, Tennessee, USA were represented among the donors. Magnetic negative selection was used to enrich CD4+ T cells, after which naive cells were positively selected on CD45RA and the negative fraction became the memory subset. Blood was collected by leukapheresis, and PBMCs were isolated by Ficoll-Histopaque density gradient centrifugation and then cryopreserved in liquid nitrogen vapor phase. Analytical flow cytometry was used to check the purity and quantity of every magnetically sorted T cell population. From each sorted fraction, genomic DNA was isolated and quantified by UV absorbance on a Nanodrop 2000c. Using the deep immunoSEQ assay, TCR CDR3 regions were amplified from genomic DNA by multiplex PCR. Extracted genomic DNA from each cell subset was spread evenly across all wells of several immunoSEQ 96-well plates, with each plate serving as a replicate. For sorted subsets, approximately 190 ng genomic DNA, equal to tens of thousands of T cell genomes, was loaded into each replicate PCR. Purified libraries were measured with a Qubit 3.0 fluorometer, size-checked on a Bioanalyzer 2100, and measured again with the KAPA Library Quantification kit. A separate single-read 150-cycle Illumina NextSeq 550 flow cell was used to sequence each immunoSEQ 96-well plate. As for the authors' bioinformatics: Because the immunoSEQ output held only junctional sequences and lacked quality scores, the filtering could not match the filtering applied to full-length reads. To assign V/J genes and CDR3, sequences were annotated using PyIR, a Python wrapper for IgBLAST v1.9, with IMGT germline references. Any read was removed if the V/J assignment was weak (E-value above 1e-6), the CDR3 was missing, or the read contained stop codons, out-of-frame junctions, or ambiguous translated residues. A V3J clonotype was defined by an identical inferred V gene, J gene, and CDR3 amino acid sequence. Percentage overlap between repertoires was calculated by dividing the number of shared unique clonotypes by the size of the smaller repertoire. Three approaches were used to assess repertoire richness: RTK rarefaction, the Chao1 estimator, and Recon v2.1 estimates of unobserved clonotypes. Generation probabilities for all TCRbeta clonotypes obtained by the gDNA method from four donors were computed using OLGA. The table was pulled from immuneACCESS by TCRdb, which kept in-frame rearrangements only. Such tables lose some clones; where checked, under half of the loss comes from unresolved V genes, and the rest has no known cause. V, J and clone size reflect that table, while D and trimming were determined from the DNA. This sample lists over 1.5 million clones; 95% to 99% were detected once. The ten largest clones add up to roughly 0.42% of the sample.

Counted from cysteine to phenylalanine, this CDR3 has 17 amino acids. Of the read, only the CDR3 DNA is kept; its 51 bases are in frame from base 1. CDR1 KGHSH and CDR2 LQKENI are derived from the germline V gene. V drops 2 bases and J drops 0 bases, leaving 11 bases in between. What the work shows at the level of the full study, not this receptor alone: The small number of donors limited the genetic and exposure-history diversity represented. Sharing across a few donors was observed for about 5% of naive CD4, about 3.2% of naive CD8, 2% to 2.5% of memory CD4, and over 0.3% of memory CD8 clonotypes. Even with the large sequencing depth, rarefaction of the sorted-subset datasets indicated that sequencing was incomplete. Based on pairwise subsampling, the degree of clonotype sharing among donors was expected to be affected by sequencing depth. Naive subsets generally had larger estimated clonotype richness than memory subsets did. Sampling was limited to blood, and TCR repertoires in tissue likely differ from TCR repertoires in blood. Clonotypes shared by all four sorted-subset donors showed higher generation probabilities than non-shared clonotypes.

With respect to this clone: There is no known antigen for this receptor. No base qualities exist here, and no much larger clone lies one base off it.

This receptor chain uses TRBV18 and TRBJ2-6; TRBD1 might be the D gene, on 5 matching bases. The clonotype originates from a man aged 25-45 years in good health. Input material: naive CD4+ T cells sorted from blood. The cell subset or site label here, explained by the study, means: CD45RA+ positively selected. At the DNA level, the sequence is TGTGCCAGCTCACCATATCTAGGGGACTCTGGGGCCAACGTCCTGACTTTC. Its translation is CASSPYLGDSGANVLTF.